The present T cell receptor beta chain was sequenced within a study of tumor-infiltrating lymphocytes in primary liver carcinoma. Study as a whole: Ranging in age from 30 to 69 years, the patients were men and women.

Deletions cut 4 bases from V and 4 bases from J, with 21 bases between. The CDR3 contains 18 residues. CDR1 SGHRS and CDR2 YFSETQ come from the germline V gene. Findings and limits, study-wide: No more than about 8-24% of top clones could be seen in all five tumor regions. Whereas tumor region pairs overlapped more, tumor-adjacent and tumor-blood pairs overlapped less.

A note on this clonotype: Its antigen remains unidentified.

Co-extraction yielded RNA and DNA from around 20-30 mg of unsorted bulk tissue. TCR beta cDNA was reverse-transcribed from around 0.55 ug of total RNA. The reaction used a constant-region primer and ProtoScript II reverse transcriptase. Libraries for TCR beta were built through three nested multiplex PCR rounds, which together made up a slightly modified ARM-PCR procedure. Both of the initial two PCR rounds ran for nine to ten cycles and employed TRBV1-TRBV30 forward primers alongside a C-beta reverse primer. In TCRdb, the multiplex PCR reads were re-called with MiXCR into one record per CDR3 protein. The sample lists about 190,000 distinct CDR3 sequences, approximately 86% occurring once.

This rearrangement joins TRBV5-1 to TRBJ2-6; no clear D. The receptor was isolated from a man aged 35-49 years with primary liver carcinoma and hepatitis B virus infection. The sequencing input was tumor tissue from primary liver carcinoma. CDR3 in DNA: TGCGCCAGCAGCCTCTCGGTTGGATCACCCTCGGGGGCCAACGTCCTGACTTTC. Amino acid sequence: CASSLSVGSPSGANVLTF. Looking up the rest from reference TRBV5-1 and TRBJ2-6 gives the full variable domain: KAGVTQTPRYLIKTRGQQVTLSCSPISGHRSVSWYQQTPGQGLQFLFEYFSETQRNKGNFPGRFSGRQFSNSRSEMNVSTLELGDSALYLCASSLSVGSPSGANVLTFGAGSRLTVL.